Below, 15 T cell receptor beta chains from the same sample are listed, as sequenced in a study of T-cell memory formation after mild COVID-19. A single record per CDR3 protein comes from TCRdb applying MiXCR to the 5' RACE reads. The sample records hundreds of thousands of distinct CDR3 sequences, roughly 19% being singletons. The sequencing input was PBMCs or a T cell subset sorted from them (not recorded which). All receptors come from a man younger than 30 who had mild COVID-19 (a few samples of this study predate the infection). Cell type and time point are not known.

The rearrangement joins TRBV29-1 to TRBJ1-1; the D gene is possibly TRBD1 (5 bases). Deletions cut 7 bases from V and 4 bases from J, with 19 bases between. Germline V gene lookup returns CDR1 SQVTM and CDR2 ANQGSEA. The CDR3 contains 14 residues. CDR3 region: CSDNGQGSGTEAFF. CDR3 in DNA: TGCAGCGACAATGGACAAGGTTCGGGCACTGAAGCTTTCTTT. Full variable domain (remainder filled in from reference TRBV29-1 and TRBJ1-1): SAVISQKPSRDICQRGTSLTIQCQVDSQVTMMFWYRQQPGQSLTLIATANQGSEATYESGFVIDKFPISRPNLTFSTLTVSNMSPEDSSIYLCSDNGQGSGTEAFFGQGTRLTVV.

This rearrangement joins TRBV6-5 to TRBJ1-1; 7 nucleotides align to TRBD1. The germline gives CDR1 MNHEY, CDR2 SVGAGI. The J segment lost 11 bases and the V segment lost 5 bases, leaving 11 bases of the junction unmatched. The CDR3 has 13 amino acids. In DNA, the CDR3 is TGTGCCAGCAGTGCCAGTGAGGGGGCCAAGGCTTTCTTT. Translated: CASSASEGAKAFF.

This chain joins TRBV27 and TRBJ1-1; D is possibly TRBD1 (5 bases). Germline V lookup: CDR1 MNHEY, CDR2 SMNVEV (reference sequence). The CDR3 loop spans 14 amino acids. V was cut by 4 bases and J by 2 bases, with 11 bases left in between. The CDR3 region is CASSYGGGNTEAFF. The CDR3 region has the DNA TGTGCCAGCAGTTATGGGGGGGGTAACACTGAAGCTTTCTTT.

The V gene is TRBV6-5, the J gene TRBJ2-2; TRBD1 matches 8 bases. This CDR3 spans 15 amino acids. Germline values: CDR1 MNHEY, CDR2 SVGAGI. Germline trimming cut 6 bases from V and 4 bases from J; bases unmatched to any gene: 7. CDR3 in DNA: TGTGCCAGCAGCCTCCAGGGGGCGGCCACCGGGGAGCTGTTTTTT. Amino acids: CASSLQGAATGELFF.

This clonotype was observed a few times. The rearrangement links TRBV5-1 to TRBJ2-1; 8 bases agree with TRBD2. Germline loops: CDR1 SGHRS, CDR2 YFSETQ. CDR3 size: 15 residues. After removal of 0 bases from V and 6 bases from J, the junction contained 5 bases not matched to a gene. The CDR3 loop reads CASSLGSGGVNEQFF. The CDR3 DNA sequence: TGCGCCAGCAGCTTGGGAAGCGGGGGTGTCAATGAGCAGTTCTTC.

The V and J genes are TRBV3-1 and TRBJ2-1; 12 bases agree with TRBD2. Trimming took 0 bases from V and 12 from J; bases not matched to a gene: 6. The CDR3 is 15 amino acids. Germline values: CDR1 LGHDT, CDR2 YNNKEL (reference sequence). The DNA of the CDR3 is TGTGCCAGCAGCCAAGACCCTAGCGGGGGGGCCAGGCAGTTCTTC. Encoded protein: CASSQDPSGGARQFF.

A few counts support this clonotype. The CDR3 coding sequence is TGCGCCAGCAGCCACCGGGCATCCAATCCAGATACGCAGTATTTT. Protein sequence: CASSHRASNPDTQYF. The chain employs TRBV4-3 and TRBJ2-3; unclear D gene. V was clipped by 3 bases and J by 4 bases, with 14 bases between them. Germline V gene sequence: CDR1 LGHNA, CDR2 YSLEER. The CDR3 is 15 amino acids.

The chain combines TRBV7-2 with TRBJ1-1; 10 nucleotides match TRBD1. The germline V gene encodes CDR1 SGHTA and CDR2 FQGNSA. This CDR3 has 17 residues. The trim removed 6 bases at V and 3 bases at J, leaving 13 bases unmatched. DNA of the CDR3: TGTGCCAGCAGGGCTTATGCCCGGGACAGGGGAGACACTGAAGCTTTCTTT. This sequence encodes CASRAYARDRGDTEAFF.

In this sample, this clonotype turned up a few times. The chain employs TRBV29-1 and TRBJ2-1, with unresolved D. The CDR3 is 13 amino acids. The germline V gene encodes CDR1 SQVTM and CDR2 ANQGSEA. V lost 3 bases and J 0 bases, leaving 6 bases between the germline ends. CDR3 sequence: CSVDTSSYNEQFF. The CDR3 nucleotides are TGCAGCGTTGACACGAGCTCCTACAATGAGCAGTTCTTC.

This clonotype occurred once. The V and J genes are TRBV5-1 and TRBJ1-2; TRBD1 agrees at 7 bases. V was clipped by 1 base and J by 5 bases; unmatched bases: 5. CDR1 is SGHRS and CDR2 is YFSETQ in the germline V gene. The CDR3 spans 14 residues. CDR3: CASSLMPGQYGYTF. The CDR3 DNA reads TGCGCCAGCAGCTTGATGCCGGGACAGTATGGCTACACCTTC.

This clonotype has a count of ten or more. This CDR3 is CASSSPMETQYF. DNA of the CDR3: TGTGCCAGCAGTTCCCCTATGGAGACCCAGTACTTC. The J gene is TRBJ2-5, the V gene TRBV12-3 or TRBV12-4; D remains unclear. The CDR3 spans 12 residues. The V end lost 4 bases, the J end lost 5 bases, and 8 bases lay between the germline ends.

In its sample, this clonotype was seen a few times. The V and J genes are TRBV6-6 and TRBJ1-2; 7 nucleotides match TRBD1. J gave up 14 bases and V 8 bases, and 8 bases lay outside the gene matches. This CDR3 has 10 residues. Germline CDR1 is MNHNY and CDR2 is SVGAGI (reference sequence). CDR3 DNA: TGTGCCAGCTCTGAGGGGGCGGAGACCTTC. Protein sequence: CASSEGAETF.

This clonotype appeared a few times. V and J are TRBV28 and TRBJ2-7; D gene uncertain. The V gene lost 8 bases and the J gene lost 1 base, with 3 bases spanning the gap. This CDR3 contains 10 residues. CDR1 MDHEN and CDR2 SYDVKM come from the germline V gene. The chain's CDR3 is CASGSYEQYV. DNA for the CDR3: TGTGCCAGCGGGTCCTACGAGCAGTACGTC.

CDR3 DNA: TGCGCCAGCAGCCAAGACCGGTCGGACACCGGGGAGCTGTTTTTT. It codes for CASSQDRSDTGELFF. The chain is built from TRBV4-1 and TRBJ2-2, with no clear D. Germline values: CDR1 MGHRA, CDR2 YSYEKL. This CDR3 has 15 amino acids. Trimming took 0 bases from V and 3 from J, leaving 8 bases between them.

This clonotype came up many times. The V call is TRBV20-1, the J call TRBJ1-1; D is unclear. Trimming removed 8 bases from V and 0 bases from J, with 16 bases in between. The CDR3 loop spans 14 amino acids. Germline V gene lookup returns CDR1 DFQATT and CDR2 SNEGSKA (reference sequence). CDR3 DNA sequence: TGCAGTCCCCTAAGTGGGGTAATGAACACTGAAGCTTTCTTT. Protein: CSPLSGVMNTEAFF.